The T cell receptor (beta chain) described here comes from a study of T cell responses to AZD1222 COVID-19 vaccine. Clones were sequenced by immunoSEQ multiplex PCR, and TCRdb holds only the in-frame ones, with some missing. The data show tens of thousands of clones, almost 90% seen once. Germline V gene lookup returns CDR1 LGHNA and CDR2 YSLEER. Trimming pared 5 bases from V and 0 bases from J, leaving 14 bases between. The CDR3 loop spans 16 amino acids. The chain links TRBV4-3 to TRBJ2-1; possibly TRBD2 for D (6 bases). The receptor was isolated from an adult who received the AZD1222 COVID-19 vaccine. The specimen comprised peripheral blood, sampled 28 days after the second AZD1222 dose. The CDR3 DNA follows: TGCGCCAGCAGCATCCAGGCGGGAAGCTCCTACAATGAGCAGTTCTTC. Its protein product is CASSIQAGSSYNEQFF.